The following is a T cell receptor (beta chain) sequence with its context. This sample was taken from a study of PD-L1 blockade in urothelial cancer. Germline values: CDR1 PRHDT, CDR2 FYEKMQ (reference sequence). V shed 3 bases, J shed 5 bases, and the junction held 8 bases outside the gene matches. CDR3 size: 15 residues. Produced via immunoSEQ multiplex PCR; TCRdb's table is partial and in-frame only. Of some 120,000 clones listed, roughly 91% are singletons. Time point described: peripheral blood 6 weeks after treatment start. V and J are TRBV13 and TRBJ2-7; 9 bases are shared with TRBD2. The TCR sequence derives from a man in his sixties with urothelial cancer. This material consisted of PBMCs, taken around atezolizumab (anti-PD-L1) treatment. CDR3 in amino acids: CASSFSGGLVHEQYF. The CDR3 coding sequence is TGTGCCAGCAGCTTCAGCGGGGGGTTGGTCCACGAGCAGTACTTC. Combining the CDR3 with reference TRBV13 and TRBJ2-7 gives the whole variable domain AAGVIQSPRHLIKEKRETATLKCYPIPRHDTVYWYQQGPGQDPQFLISFYEKMQSDKGSIPDRFSAQQFSDYHSELNMSSLELGDSALYFCASSFSGGLVHEQYFGPGTRLTVT.